These 13 T cell receptor beta chains came from one sample sequenced in a study of shared clonotypes between healthy human individuals. The assay was immunoSEQ multiplex PCR, and TCRdb's table has in-frame clones only and misses some. The repertoire holds around 1.9 million clones, around 93% seen once, with around 1.7% in the top ten. Naive CD8 cells, CD45RO-negative and positively selected for CCR7, excluded terminally differentiated effector memory CD45RA+ cells. The specimen was naive CD8+ T cells from PBMCs. These receptors were taken from a man younger than 30 in good health. Some clones in this sample may be carry-over from other donors' samples.

The chain has TRBV2 and TRBJ2-7; the match to TRBD1 covers 7 bases. The CDR3 length is 15 residues. Losses at the gene ends were 6 bases for V and 0 bases for J; bases not matched to a gene: 8. Germline values: CDR1 SNHLY, CDR2 FYNNEI. The CDR3 DNA follows: TGTGCCAGCAGCCCTGGGACAGTTCGCTCCTACGAGCAGTACTTC. Translated: CASSPGTVRSYEQYF.

This clone was observed once. V and J are TRBV27 and TRBJ1-2, with 8 positions matching TRBD1. Germline V gene lookup returns CDR1 MNHEY and CDR2 SMNVEV (reference sequence). The V gene end was trimmed by 5 bases and the J gene end by 4 bases; junction bases not matched to a gene: 9. The CDR3 has 15 residues. CDR3 region: CASSPRMGTGYGYTF. CDR3 bases: TGTGCCAGCAGTCCCCGTATGGGGACAGGCTATGGCTACACCTTC.

This clone was counted once. The V and J genes are TRBV14 and TRBJ1-1; 7 nucleotides line up with TRBD1. Trimming cost V 0 bases and J 0 bases; bases outside gene matches: 4. Germline V gene sequence: CDR1 SGHDN, CDR2 FVKESK. This CDR3 has 16 residues. CDR3 bases: TGTGCCAGCAGCCAAGAAGGGGGACAGATGAACACTGAAGCTTTCTTT. Translating gives CASSQEGGQMNTEAFF.

This rearrangement joins TRBV9 to TRBJ1-2, with D possibly TRBD1 on 5 matching bases. This CDR3 is 13 amino acids long. Germline V gene sequence: CDR1 SGDLS, CDR2 YYNGEE. The V gene lost 3 bases and the J gene lost 6 bases, with 12 bases spanning the gap. The DNA for the CDR3 is TGTGCCAGCAGCGCGGGGCAGGGCGATGGCTACACCTTC. It yields the protein CASSAGQGDGYTF. The complete variable domain, with remaining parts taken from reference TRBV9 and TRBJ1-2, reads DSGVTQTPKHLITATGQRVTLRCSPRSGDLSVYWYQQSLDQGLQFLIQYYNGEERAKGNILERFSAQQFPDLHSELNLSSLELGDSALYFCASSAGQGDGYTFGSGTRLTVV.

The chain recombines TRBV19 with TRBJ2-1, with D perhaps matching TRBD1 (5 bases). Germline V CDR1 and CDR2: LNHDA, SQIVND (reference sequence). The CDR3 contains 15 residues. V lost 0 bases and J lost 1, with 7 bases in between. Here the CDR3 reads CASSIEGASYNEQFF. DNA of the CDR3: TGTGCCAGTAGTATAGAAGGGGCTTCCTACAATGAGCAGTTCTTC.

The chain links TRBV2 to TRBJ1-5, with D perhaps matching TRBD1 (6 bases). Trimming removed 3 bases at V and 3 bases at J, with 12 bases between. In germline, CDR1 is SNHLY, CDR2 FYNNEI. There are 15 residues in the CDR3. The CDR3 DNA is TGTGCCAGCAGTGAGTTACAGGGAATCAATCAGCCCCAGCATTTT. Amino acid sequence: CASSELQGINQPQHF.

As DNA, the CDR3 is TGTGCCAGCAGCTTGCGGGTAGGACAGGGGCTCCACGAGCAGTACTTC. Its protein product is CASSLRVGQGLHEQYF. The rearrangement links TRBV7-9 to TRBJ2-7; 9 bases fit TRBD1. The germline gives CDR1 SEHNR, CDR2 FQNEAQ (reference sequence). The CDR3 length is 16 residues. With 3 bases clipped from V and 5 bases from J, the junction kept 11 bases outside the gene matches.

J is TRBJ1-4 and V is TRBV5-3; 8 bases fit TRBD1. TRBV5-3 is an ORF for which the function is uncertain. With V trimmed by 4 bases and J by 7 bases, 15 bases remained unmatched. CDR3 length: 17 residues. The CDR3 here is CARSGRALTGVSEKLFF. The CDR3 nucleotides are TGTGCCAGAAGCGGGAGGGCCCTGACAGGGGTGAGTGAAAAACTGTTTTTT.

The chain links TRBV28 to TRBJ2-5; D remains unclear. Germline CDR1 reads MDHEN; CDR2 reads SYDVKM. This CDR3 is 14 amino acids long. Trimming shortened V by 5 bases and J by 5 bases, and 15 bases separated the two germline ends. The CDR3 protein is CASSPSTLQETQYF. The CDR3, as DNA: TGTGCCAGCAGTCCCTCGACTCTTCAGGAGACCCAGTACTTC.

The CDR3 DNA sequence: TGTGCCAGTAGCGCAATAGGTACGCCTCAGCCCCAGCATTTT. It specifies CASSAIGTPQPQHF. The V call is TRBV19, the J call TRBJ1-5; D is ambiguous. The CDR3 consists of 14 residues. Germline V CDR1 and CDR2: LNHDA, SQIVND (reference sequence). With 6 bases removed from V and 6 bases from J, the gap between germline ends came to 15 bases.

DNA of the CDR3: TGTGCCATCAATGGGAGGCAGACAACCTCCTACAATGAGCAGTTCTTC. Protein: CAINGRQTTSYNEQFF. This sequence joins TRBV10-3 and TRBJ2-1; the D gene is possibly TRBD2 (6 bases). The CDR3 has 16 residues. Trimming took off 7 bases at V and 0 bases at J, with 16 bases between the two ends. CDR1 and CDR2 (germline): ENHRY, SYGVKD.

This sequence joins TRBV27 and TRBJ2-2; the match to TRBD2 covers 11 bases. J was trimmed by 3 bases and V by 4 bases; bases with no gene match: 4. The germline gives CDR1 MNHEY, CDR2 SMNVEV (reference sequence). CDR3 length equals 16 residues. The CDR3 region has the DNA TGTGCCAGCAGTTCCCTAGCGGGAGGTTACACCGGGGAGCTGTTTTTT. Protein sequence: CASSSLAGGYTGELFF.

The CDR3 protein is CASSPRMSSGRSDTQYF. The DNA for the CDR3 is TGTGCCAGCAGCCCCCGAATGAGTAGCGGGAGGTCAGATACGCAGTATTTT. This chain uses TRBV7-9 with TRBJ2-3, with 10 bases that match TRBD2. The CDR3 spans 17 residues. Trimming at V came to 5 bases and at J to 4 bases, leaving 12 bases not matched to a gene. From germline, CDR1 is SEHNR and CDR2 FQNEAQ (reference sequence). Filled out from reference TRBV7-9 and TRBJ2-3, the complete variable domain reads DTGVSQNPRHKITKRGQNVTFRCDPISEHNRLYWYRQTLGQGPEFLTYFQNEAQLEKSRLLSDRFSAERPKGSFSTLEIQRTEQGDSAMYLCASSPRMSSGRSDTQYFGPGTRLTVL.